This T cell receptor beta chain was profiled in a study of CD8 T cells in ankylosing spondylitis. Findings of the study overall: Apparently characteristic of ankylosing spondylitis blood was a TCR beta motif (roughly eight highly homologous variants).

MiXCR, run by TCRdb on the 5' RACE reads, gives a single entry per CDR3 protein. The sample includes around 490,000 distinct CDR3 sequences, about 5.4% of them seen just once. This clonotype occurred many times. The target antigen is unknown. The CDR3 is 15 amino acids. Trimming stripped 6 bases from V and 2 bases from J, with 15 bases between. Germline lookup yields CDR1 ENHRY and CDR2 SYGVKD. Sequencing input: blood, either unsorted or a sorted T cell fraction (not recorded which). This chain connects TRBV10-3 to TRBJ2-3, with D perhaps matching TRBD1 (6 bases). The TCR originated in a male donor with ankylosing spondylitis. CDR3 sequence (DNA): TGTGCCATCAGAGCCGGGACACGAAACACAGATACGCAGTATTTT. It translates to CAIRAGTRNTDTQYF.